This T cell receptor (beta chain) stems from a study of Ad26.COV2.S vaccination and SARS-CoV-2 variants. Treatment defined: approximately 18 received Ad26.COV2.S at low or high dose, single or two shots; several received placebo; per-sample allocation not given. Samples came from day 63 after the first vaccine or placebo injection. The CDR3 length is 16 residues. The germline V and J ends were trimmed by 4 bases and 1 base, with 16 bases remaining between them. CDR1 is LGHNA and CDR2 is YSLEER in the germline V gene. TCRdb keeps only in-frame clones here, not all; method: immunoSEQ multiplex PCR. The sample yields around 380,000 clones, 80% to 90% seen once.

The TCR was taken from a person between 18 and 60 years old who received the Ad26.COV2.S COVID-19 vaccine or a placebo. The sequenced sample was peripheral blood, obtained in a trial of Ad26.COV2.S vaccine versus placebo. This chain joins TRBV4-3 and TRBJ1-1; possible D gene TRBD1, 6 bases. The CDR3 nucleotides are TGCGCCAGCAGCCGGGGGCACAGGGTATGGAACACTGAAGCTTTCTTT. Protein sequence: CASSRGHRVWNTEAFF.